This note documents a single TCR beta chain sequence. Its specificity is not known. This specimen comes from a study of PD-1 blockade in classical Hodgkin lymphoma. Overall study findings and caveats: Significantly greater TCR diversity emerged by C4D1 in CD4+ cells but not CD8+ cells. Patients excluded were those beginning nivolumab under 1 year after ASCT.

There are 15 residues in the CDR3. The junction had 7 bases not matched to a gene; V was cut back by 6 bases and J by 3 bases. The germline V gene encodes CDR1 LNHDA and CDR2 SQIVND (reference sequence). The protocol was immunoSEQ multiplex PCR, while the TCRdb copy is restricted to in-frame clones and leaves out a portion. The table lists 9,500 to 14,000 clones, 85% of them singletons, with about 35% in the top ten. The time point: cycle 4 day 1 (C4D1), after less than 7 weeks of nivolumab. After autologous stem cell transplantation all patients relapsed, and prior brentuximab vedotin exposure differed between cohorts. Isolation of CD8+ T cells from thawed PBMCs used magnetic negative selection.

This chain joins TRBV19 and TRBJ2-3; TRBD2 matches at 9 bases. This specimen was CD8+ T cells from blood, taken before the fourth cycle of nivolumab. This clonotype was sampled from a human donor with classical Hodgkin lymphoma. The donor label of this sample is uncertain. CDR3 protein: CASRPGLAFTDTQYF. The CDR3 nucleotides are TGTGCCAGTAGACCCGGACTAGCGTTTACAGATACGCAGTATTTT. Looking up the rest from reference TRBV19 and TRBJ2-3 gives the full variable domain: DGGITQSPKYLFRKEGQNVTLSCEQNLNHDAMYWYRQDPGQGLRLIYYSQIVNDFQKGDIAEGYSVSREKKESFPLTVTSAQKNPTAFYLCASRPGLAFTDTQYFGPGTRLTVL.